This T cell receptor (beta chain) was profiled in a study of T cells in Graves' hyperthyroidism and ophthalmopathy. Amplification yielded TCR beta CDR3 regions, with RNA transcripts as the source. Primed by the HTBI set, a first-round RT-PCR was run on the TCR CDR3. TCRdb processed the multiplex PCR reads anew with MiXCR; each CDR3 protein has one entry. Seen here are about 400,000 distinct CDR3 sequences, around 15% observed once, and the top ten hold 28%. Points from the study as a whole: Ophthalmopathy was identified by the model a median roughly 6.5 months ahead of onset. Expanded thyroid clonotypes (above 0.001) were mostly also found in blood.

This clonotype was counted at least ten times. Its antigen remains unknown. Uncontrolled infection, other autoimmune disease, pregnancy and lactation each barred patients from inclusion. The germline gives CDR1 MNHNS, CDR2 SASEGT. Trimming removed 7 bases from V and 2 bases from J, with 12 bases in between. The CDR3 spans 13 residues. The source of this sequence is a man aged 45 to 65 with Graves' ophthalmopathy. Sequencing was carried out using blood. This chain uses TRBV6-1 with TRBJ2-7; D is unresolved. Here the CDR3 reads CASISPVTYEQYF. The DNA for the CDR3 is TGTGCCAGCATTTCCCCAGTAACCTACGAGCAGTACTTC.